This TCR beta chain came from a study of shared clonotypes between healthy human individuals. Data came from immunoSEQ multiplex PCR; TCRdb stores just in-frame clones and leaves some out. The sample has some 790,000 clones, over 60% seen once. This clone turned up a few times. The clonotype originates from a woman under 40 in good health. Sequencing used memory CD4+ T cells sorted from blood. Subset defined: CD45RA-negative fraction.

CDR3 DNA sequence: TGTGCCAGCAGCGCTCCCTCGGGCATCAATGGCTACACCTTC. It is translated as CASSAPSGINGYTF. The chain is built from TRBV9 and TRBJ1-2, with D unresolved. Germline CDR1 reads SGDLS; CDR2 reads YYNGEE. Trimming shortened V by 3 bases and J by 6 bases, and 15 bases separated the two germline ends. The length of the CDR3 is 14 residues.